What follows are 10 T cell receptor beta chains derived from one specimen sequenced in a study of beta chain features in type 1 diabetes listed by TCRdb under 2018. Libraries were made using the immunoSEQ multiplex PCR assay. The entire amount of isolated RNA was reverse transcribed using the High Capacity cDNA Reverse Transcription Kit, so the sequenced TCRB transcripts were expressed ones. TCRdb mirrors the immuneACCESS table, restricted to in-frame sequences. Some clones are absent from its copies; in checked studies, under half trace to an unresolved V gene, and the reason for the others is unknown. The sample table contains some 900,000 clones; only one count was recorded for about a sixth of them. The ten largest account for about 0.025% of the sample. The source material was naive CD4+ T cells from blood. Explained via the paper, the cell subset or site label denotes: true naive CD4+ T cells. The source is a woman under 30 in good health.

The genes are TRBV15 and TRBJ2-1; D possibly corresponds to TRBD1 (5 bases). CDR1 LNHNV and CDR2 YYDKDF come from the germline V gene (reference sequence). Deletions cut 3 bases from V and 6 bases from J, with 9 bases between. The CDR3 extends over 13 amino acids. CDR3 amino acids: CATSRRQLNEQFF. Here the CDR3 DNA reads TGTGCCACCAGCAGGCGACAGCTCAATGAGCAGTTCTTC.

The rearrangement joins TRBV7-2 to TRBJ1-4, with a weak D call TRBD1 (6 bases). The CDR3 runs to 15 residues. The ends were cut back, 3 bases at V and 5 bases at J, with 13 bases in the middle. Germline V CDR1 and CDR2: SGHTA, FQGNSA. In DNA form, the CDR3 reads TGTGCCAGCAGCTTGTTAGGAGGGGGGAATGAAAAACTGTTTTTT. Its protein product is CASSLLGGGNEKLFF.

The chain recombines TRBV6-5 with TRBJ2-5; the match to TRBD2 covers 13 bases. The CDR3 covers 15 residues. J gave up 5 bases and V 4 bases, and 4 bases lay outside the gene matches. CDR1 MNHEY and CDR2 SVGAGI come from the germline V gene. In nucleotides, the CDR3 is TGTGCCAGCAGTTCCGGACTAGCGGGAGTTGAGACCCAGTACTTC. Residues: CASSSGLAGVETQYF.

This clone was observed a few times. The chain combines TRBV29-1 with TRBJ1-1; the D gene is possibly TRBD1 (6 bases). This CDR3 spans 15 amino acids. CDR1 is SQVTM and CDR2 is ANQGSEA in the germline V gene. V lost 7 bases to trimming and J lost 0 bases, with 18 bases between them. Written as DNA, the CDR3 is TGCAGCGCCCCAGAGGGGGGACATATGAACACTGAAGCTTTCTTT. It yields the protein CSAPEGGHMNTEAFF.

This chain uses TRBV2 with TRBJ1-1, with D possibly being TRBD1 (6 bases). The germline gives CDR1 SNHLY, CDR2 FYNNEI. There are 15 residues in the CDR3. V was cut by 3 bases and J by 6 bases, with 17 bases left in between. The CDR3 loop reads CASSEEGVRWAEAFF. CDR3 coding DNA: TGTGCCAGCAGTGAGGAGGGGGTTAGGTGGGCTGAAGCTTTCTTT.

The gene calls are TRBV21-1 and TRBJ1-3. TRBV21-1 is labeled a pseudogene. CDR3 length equals 16 residues. CDR3 bases: TGTGCCAGCAGCAAATATTGTCACGTCTCTGGAAACACCATATATTTT. This translates into CASSKYCHVSGNTIYF.

V and J are TRBV25-1 and TRBJ2-3, with D maybe TRBD1 (6 bases). Germline V lookup: CDR1 MGHDK, CDR2 SYGVNS. Between the trimmed V and J ends, which lost 1 base and 0 bases, there was a span of 11 bases. CDR3 length: 16 residues. CDR3 sequence reads: CASSESPGASTDTQYF. As DNA, the CDR3 is TGTGCCAGCAGTGAATCTCCAGGGGCGAGCACAGATACGCAGTATTTT.

On this clone itself: Other DNA sequences from this sample encode an identical CDR3 as well. The chain couples TRBV7-9 to TRBJ2-7, with 7 bases matching TRBD1. CDR1 is SEHNR and CDR2 is FQNEAQ in the germline V gene (reference sequence). Losses at the gene ends were 3 bases for V and 2 bases for J; bases not matched to a gene: 1. This CDR3 region has 13 residues. The CDR3 reads CASSFGQAYEQYF. The CDR3 nucleotides are TGTGCCAGCAGCTTTGGACAGGCCTACGAGCAGTACTTC.

J is TRBJ2-4 and V is TRBV5-1, with D perhaps matching TRBD1 (6 bases). There are 15 residues in the CDR3. The V gene lost 4 bases and the J gene lost 5 bases, with 16 bases spanning the gap. In germline, CDR1 is SGHRS, CDR2 YFSETQ. The CDR3 sequence: CASSDRSGPQNIQYF. CDR3 bases: TGCGCCAGCAGCGACAGGAGTGGGCCCCAAAACATTCAGTACTTC.

The rearrangement links TRBV29-1 to TRBJ2-1, with D perhaps matching TRBD2 (5 bases). The germline V gene has CDR1 SQVTM and CDR2 ANQGSEA. The CDR3 consists of 12 residues. V was trimmed by 3 bases and J by 5 bases, leaving 8 bases between them. CDR3 nucleotides: TGCAGCGTTGACGGACTTCACAATGAGCAGTTCTTC. Protein product: CSVDGLHNEQFF.